Listed below are T cell receptor beta chains from one sample, sequenced in a study of T cell responses to AZD1222 COVID-19 vaccine. Profiled with immunoSEQ multiplex PCR; TCRdb holds only in-frame clones, not every one. Among 85,000 to 120,000 clones, under 90% were seen once, and the ten largest hold about 4.9%. Sample: peripheral blood, taken on day 0 of AZD1222 vaccination. The origin of the receptors is an adult in good health. Both conserved end residues are part of each CDR3. The D gene is left open where the match is weak. Size is omitted from some rows. Given values are once, few, many or a class for expanded clones.

D gene: -
clone size: -
J gene: TRBJ1-6
V gene: TRBV28
CDR3 protein: CASSLSQQRNSPLHF
CDR3 DNA: TGTGCCAGCAGTTTAAGTCAACAGAGGAATTCACCCCTCCACTTT

D gene: TRBD2
clone size: -
J gene: TRBJ2-3
V gene: TRBV5-1
CDR3 protein: CASSSGLAAGTDTQYF
CDR3 DNA: TGCGCCAGCAGCTCGGGACTAGCGGCGGGGACAGATACGCAGTATTTT

D gene: -
clone size: -
J gene: TRBJ2-7
V gene: TRBV5-1
CDR3 protein: CASSLRLDYEQYF
CDR3 DNA: TGCGCCAGCAGCTTGCGATTAGACTACGAGCAGTACTTC

D gene: TRBD1
clone size: -
J gene: TRBJ1-2
V gene: TRBV5-5
CDR3 protein: CASSDRTGTYGYTF
CDR3 DNA: TGTGCCAGCAGCGATCGGACAGGGACTTATGGCTACACCTTC

D gene: TRBD2
clone size: -
J gene: TRBJ2-3
V gene: TRBV5-6
CDR3 protein: CASRLAGGGTDTQYF
CDR3 DNA: TGTGCCAGCAGGCTAGCGGGAGGGGGCACAGATACGCAGTATTTT

D gene: TRBD2
clone size: -
J gene: TRBJ2-7
V gene: TRBV11-3
CDR3 protein: CASSSGGGFEQYF
CDR3 DNA: TGTGCCAGCAGCTCCGGGGGGGGATTCGAGCAGTACTTC

D gene: -
clone size: -
J gene: TRBJ2-4
V gene: TRBV3-1/TRBV3-2
CDR3 protein: CASSQASLAKNIQYF
CDR3 DNA: TGTGCCAGCAGCCAAGCGTCTCTAGCCAAAAACATTCAGTACTTC

D gene: TRBD1
clone size: -
J gene: TRBJ1-1
V gene: TRBV5-8
CDR3 protein: CASRPGGVGTEAFF
CDR3 DNA: TGTGCCAGCAGGCCAGGGGGGGTCGGAACTGAAGCTTTCTTT

D gene: TRBD1
clone size: -
J gene: TRBJ1-6
V gene: TRBV2
CDR3 protein: CASSQGAWSPLHF
CDR3 DNA: TGTGCCAGCAGTCAGGGGGCTTGGTCACCCCTCCACTTT

D gene: TRBD1
clone size: -
J gene: TRBJ1-2
V gene: TRBV5-1
CDR3 protein: CASSLTGTGSNYGYTF
CDR3 DNA: TGCGCCAGCAGCCTGACCGGGACAGGGTCTAACTATGGCTACACCTTC

D gene: TRBD2
clone size: -
J gene: TRBJ2-5
V gene: TRBV5-1
CDR3 protein: CASSLGRGGADFQETQYF
CDR3 DNA: TGCGCCAGCAGCTTGGGGCGGGGGGGCGCAGACTTCCAAGAGACCCAGTACTTC

D gene: -
clone size: -
J gene: TRBJ2-5
V gene: TRBV6-5
CDR3 protein: CASTWLQETQYF
CDR3 DNA: TGTGCCAGCACTTGGCTTCAAGAGACCCAGTACTTC

D gene: -
clone size: -
J gene: TRBJ2-1
V gene: TRBV12-3/TRBV12-4
CDR3 protein: CASSPGLYNEQFF
CDR3 DNA: TGTGCCAGCAGTCCTGGACTCTACAATGAGCAGTTCTTC

D gene: -
clone size: -
J gene: TRBJ2-7
V gene: TRBV4-2
CDR3 protein: CASSQEEGYEQYF
CDR3 DNA: TGTGCCAGCAGCCAAGAGGAGGGTTACGAGCAGTACTTC

D gene: TRBD1
clone size: -
J gene: TRBJ1-2
V gene: TRBV9
CDR3 protein: CASSVRDSPAMGYTF
CDR3 DNA: TGTGCCAGCAGCGTCCGGGACAGCCCTGCGATGGGCTACACCTTC

D gene: TRBD1
clone size: -
J gene: TRBJ1-5
V gene: TRBV28
CDR3 protein: CASSIGGTGSMRDQPQHF
CDR3 DNA: TGTGCCAGCTCTATTGGGGGGACAGGGTCCATGAGGGATCAGCCCCAGCATTTT

D gene: -
clone size: -
J gene: TRBJ1-4
V gene: TRBV5-1
CDR3 protein: CASSLARHGANEKLFF
CDR3 DNA: TGCGCCAGCAGCTTGGCTCGACACGGAGCTAATGAAAAACTGTTTTTT

D gene: TRBD1
clone size: -
J gene: TRBJ1-4
V gene: TRBV19
CDR3 protein: CASSPDRGLSKLFF
CDR3 DNA: TGTGCCAGTAGCCCTGACAGGGGGCTTAGTAAACTGTTTTTT

D gene: -
clone size: -
J gene: TRBJ2-7
V gene: TRBV10-3
CDR3 protein: CAISDATSSYEQYF
CDR3 DNA: TGTGCCATCAGTGACGCGACCAGCTCCTACGAGCAGTACTTC

D gene: -
clone size: few
J gene: TRBJ2-2
V gene: TRBV4-2
CDR3 protein: CASSSRLTTNTGELFF
CDR3 DNA: TGTGCCAGCAGCTCCCGACTGACAACGAACACCGGGGAGCTGTTTTTT

D gene: -
clone size: -
J gene: TRBJ1-3
V gene: TRBV5-1
CDR3 protein: CASSLGTSGNTIYF
CDR3 DNA: TGCGCCAGCAGCTTGGGGACATCTGGAAACACCATATATTTT

D gene: TRBD1
clone size: -
J gene: TRBJ2-7
V gene: TRBV9
CDR3 protein: CASSVRTGDEQYF
CDR3 DNA: TGTGCCAGCAGCGTTCGGACAGGGGACGAGCAGTACTTC

D gene: TRBD2
clone size: -
J gene: TRBJ2-2
V gene: TRBV28
CDR3 protein: CASSLGGRVNTGELFF
CDR3 DNA: TGTGCCAGCAGTTTAGGCGGGAGGGTCAACACCGGGGAGCTGTTTTTT

D gene: TRBD1
clone size: -
J gene: TRBJ1-3
V gene: TRBV6-1
CDR3 protein: CASSDQGVPGNTIYF
CDR3 DNA: TGTGCCAGCAGTGACCAGGGGGTGCCTGGAAACACCATATATTTT

D gene: -
clone size: -
J gene: TRBJ1-6
V gene: TRBV27
CDR3 protein: CASTSGVGYNSPLHF
CDR3 DNA: TGTGCCAGCACCAGTGGGGTAGGCTATAATTCACCCCTCCACTTT

D gene: -
clone size: -
J gene: TRBJ1-1
V gene: TRBV11-2
CDR3 protein: CASSLVGDTTEAFF
CDR3 DNA: TGTGCCAGCAGCTTAGTAGGGGACACCACTGAAGCTTTCTTT

D gene: -
clone size: -
J gene: TRBJ1-1
V gene: TRBV6-5
CDR3 protein: CASREGHTEAFF
CDR3 DNA: TGTGCCAGCAGAGAGGGTCATACTGAAGCTTTCTTT

D gene: TRBD1
clone size: -
J gene: TRBJ1-5
V gene: TRBV19
CDR3 protein: CACKESGQGLLPQPQHF
CDR3 DNA: TGTGCCTGTAAGGAAAGTGGACAGGGGTTACTACCTCAGCCCCAGCATTTT